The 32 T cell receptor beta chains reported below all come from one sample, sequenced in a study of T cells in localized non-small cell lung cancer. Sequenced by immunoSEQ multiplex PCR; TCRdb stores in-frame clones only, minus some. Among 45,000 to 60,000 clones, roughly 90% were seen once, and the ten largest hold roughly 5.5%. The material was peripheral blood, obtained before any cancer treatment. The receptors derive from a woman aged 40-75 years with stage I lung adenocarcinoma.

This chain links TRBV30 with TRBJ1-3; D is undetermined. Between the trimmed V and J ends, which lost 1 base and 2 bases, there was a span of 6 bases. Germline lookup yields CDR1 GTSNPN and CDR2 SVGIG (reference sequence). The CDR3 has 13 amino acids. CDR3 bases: TGTGCCTGGAGTGAAGAACCTGGAAACACCATATATTTT. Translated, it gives CAWSEEPGNTIYF.

The CDR3 nucleotides read TGTGCCAGCAGCTTATCTACAACGGGGAATTCACCCCTCCACTTT. It encodes CASSLSTTGNSPLHF. The chain recombines TRBV7-2 with TRBJ1-6; no reliable D call. CDR3 length: 15 amino acids. Germline CDR1 reads SGHTA; CDR2 reads FQGNSA. V lost 2 bases to trimming and J lost 7 bases, with 12 bases between them.

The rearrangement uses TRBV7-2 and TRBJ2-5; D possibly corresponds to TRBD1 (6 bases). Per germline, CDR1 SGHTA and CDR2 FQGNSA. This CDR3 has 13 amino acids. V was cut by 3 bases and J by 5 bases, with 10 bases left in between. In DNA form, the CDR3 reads TGTGCCAGCAGCTTGGGACATAAGGAGACCCAGTACTTC. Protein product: CASSLGHKETQYF.

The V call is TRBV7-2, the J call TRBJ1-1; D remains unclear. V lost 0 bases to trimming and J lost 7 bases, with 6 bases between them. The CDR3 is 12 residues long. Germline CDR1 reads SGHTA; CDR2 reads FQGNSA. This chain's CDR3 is CASSLAYGEAFF. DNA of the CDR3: TGTGCCAGCAGCTTAGCTTACGGTGAAGCTTTCTTT.

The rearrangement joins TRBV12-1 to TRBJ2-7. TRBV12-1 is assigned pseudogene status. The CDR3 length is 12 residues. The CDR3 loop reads CASSSLAYEQYF. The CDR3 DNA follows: TGTGCCAGCAGCTCCCTGGCCTACGAGCAGTACTTC.

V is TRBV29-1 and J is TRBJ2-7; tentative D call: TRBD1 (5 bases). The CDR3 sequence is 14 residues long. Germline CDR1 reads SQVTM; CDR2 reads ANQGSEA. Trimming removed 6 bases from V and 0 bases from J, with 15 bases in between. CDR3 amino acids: CSVRLRESSYEQYF. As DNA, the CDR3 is TGCAGCGTCAGACTCAGGGAATCCTCCTACGAGCAGTACTTC.

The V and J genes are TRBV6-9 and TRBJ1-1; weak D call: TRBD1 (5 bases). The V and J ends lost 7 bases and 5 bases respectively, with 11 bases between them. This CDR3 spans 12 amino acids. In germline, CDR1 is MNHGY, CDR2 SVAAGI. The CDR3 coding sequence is TGTGCCAGCACCACCGGGGGGACTGAAGCTTTCTTT. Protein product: CASTTGGTEAFF.

CDR3 protein: CASSALGSSNSEQFF. CDR3 DNA sequence: TGTGCCAGCAGCGCACTAGGGTCCTCGAATAGTGAGCAGTTCTTC. The chain joins TRBV7-9 to TRBJ2-1; tentative D call: TRBD2 (5 bases). V dropped 5 bases and J dropped 9 bases, with 20 bases sitting between them. The CDR3 spans 15 residues. The germline V gene has CDR1 SEHNR and CDR2 FQNEAQ (reference sequence).

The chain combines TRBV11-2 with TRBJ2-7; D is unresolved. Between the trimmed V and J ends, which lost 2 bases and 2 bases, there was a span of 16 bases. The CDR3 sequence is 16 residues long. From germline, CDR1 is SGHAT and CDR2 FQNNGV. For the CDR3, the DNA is TGTGCCAGCAGCTTAACGGATCGAGCAGCCACCTACGAGCAGTACTTC. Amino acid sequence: CASSLTDRAATYEQYF.

This CDR3 reads CASSSRVHGYTF. The CDR3 DNA reads as TGTGCCAGCAGTTCCAGGGTCCATGGCTACACCTTC. This chain joins TRBV28 and TRBJ1-2, with D maybe TRBD1 (5 bases). Germline assignment: CDR1 MDHEN and CDR2 SYDVKM. Trimming removed 4 bases from V and 6 bases from J, with 9 bases in between. The CDR3 covers 12 residues.

As DNA, the CDR3 is TGTGCCTGGGGAGGAGAACCGGGGAGACAAGAGACCCAGTACTTC. Translating gives CAWGGEPGRQETQYF. The gene calls are TRBV30 and TRBJ2-5; D might be TRBD2 (5 bases). Germline V CDR1 and CDR2: GTSNPN, SVGIG (reference sequence). The CDR3 extends over 15 amino acids. V shed 5 bases and J shed 2 bases, with 18 bases lying between them.

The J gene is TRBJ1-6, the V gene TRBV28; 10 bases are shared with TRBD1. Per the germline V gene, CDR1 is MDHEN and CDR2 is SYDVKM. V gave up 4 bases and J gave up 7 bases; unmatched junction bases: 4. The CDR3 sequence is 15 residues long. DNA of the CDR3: TGTGCCAGCAGTTCCCCGGGACAGGGGAATTCACCCCTCCACTTT. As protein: CASSSPGQGNSPLHF.

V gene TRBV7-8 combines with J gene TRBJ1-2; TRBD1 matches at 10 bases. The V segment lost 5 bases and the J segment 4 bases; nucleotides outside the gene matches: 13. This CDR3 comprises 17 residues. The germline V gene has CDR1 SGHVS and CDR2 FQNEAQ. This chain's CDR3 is CASSLRDRGTEGYGYTF. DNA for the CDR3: TGTGCCAGCAGCCTCCGGGACAGGGGTACAGAGGGCTATGGCTACACCTTC.

This CDR3 reads CASSLGQGWVTEAFF. CDR3 coding DNA: TGTGCCAGCAGCCTGGGACAGGGATGGGTCACTGAAGCTTTCTTT. The chain carries TRBV7-8 and TRBJ1-1; 9 nucleotides match TRBD1. V shed 5 bases, J shed 4 bases, and the junction held 8 bases outside the gene matches. The CDR3 contains 15 residues. Germline V gene data show CDR1 as SGHVS and CDR2 as FQNEAQ.

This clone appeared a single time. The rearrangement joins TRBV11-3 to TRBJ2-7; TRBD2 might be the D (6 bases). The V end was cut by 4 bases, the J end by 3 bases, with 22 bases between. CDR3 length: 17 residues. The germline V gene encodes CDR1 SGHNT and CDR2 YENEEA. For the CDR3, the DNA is TGTGCCAGCAGCTCCGGGGGAACGCAGGGATCCTACTACGAGCAGTACTTC. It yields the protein CASSSGGTQGSYYEQYF.

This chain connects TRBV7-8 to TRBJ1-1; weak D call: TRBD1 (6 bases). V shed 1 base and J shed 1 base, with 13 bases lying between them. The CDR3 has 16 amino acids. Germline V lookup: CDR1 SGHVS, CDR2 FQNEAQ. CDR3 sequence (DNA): TGTGCCAGCAGCTTAGGCGTGGGGGCCACGAACACTGAAGCTTTCTTT. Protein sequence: CASSLGVGATNTEAFF.

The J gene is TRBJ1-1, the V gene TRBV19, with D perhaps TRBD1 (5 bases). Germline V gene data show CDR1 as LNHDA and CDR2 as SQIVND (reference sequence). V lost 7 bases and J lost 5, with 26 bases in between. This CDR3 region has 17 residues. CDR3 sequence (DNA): TGTGCCAGTATCCTTTTTAGACTCGGCGGGGGTAAGACTGAAGCTTTCTTT. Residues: CASILFRLGGGKTEAFF.

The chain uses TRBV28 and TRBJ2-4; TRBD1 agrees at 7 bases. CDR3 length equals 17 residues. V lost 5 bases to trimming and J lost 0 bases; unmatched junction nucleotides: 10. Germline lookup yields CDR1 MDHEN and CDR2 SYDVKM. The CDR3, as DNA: TGTGCCAGCAGTCCACAGGGGAAGGGGGTAGCCAAAAACATTCAGTACTTC. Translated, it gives CASSPQGKGVAKNIQYF.

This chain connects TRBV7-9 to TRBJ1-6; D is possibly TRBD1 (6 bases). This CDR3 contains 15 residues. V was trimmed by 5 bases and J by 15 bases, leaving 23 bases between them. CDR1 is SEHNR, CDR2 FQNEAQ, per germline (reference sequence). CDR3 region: CASSNPTGSSVLLHF. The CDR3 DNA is TGTGCCAGCAGCAATCCAACAGGGAGTTCAGTCCTCCTCCACTTT. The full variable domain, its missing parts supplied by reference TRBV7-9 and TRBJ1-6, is DTGVSQNPRHKITKRGQNVTFRCDPISEHNRLYWYRQTLGQGPEFLTYFQNEAQLEKSRLLSDRFSAERPKGSFSTLEIQRTEQGDSAMYLCASSNPTGSSVLLHFGNGTRLTVT.

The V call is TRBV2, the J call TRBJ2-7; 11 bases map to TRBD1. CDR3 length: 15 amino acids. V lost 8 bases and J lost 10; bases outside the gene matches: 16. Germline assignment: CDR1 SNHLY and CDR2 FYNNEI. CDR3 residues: CASGSSGQGARGQYF. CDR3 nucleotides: TGTGCCAGCGGGTCATCTGGACAGGGGGCGCGGGGTCAGTACTTC.

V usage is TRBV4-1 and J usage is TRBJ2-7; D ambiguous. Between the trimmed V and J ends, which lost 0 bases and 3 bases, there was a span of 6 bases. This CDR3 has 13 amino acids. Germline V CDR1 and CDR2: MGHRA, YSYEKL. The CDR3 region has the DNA TGCGCCAGCAGCCAAGATCTAGGCTACGAGCAGTACTTC. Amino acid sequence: CASSQDLGYEQYF.

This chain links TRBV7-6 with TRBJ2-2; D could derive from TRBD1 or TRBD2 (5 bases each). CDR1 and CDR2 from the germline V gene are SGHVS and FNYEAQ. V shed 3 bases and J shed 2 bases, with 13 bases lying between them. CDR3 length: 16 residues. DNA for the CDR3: TGTGCCAGCAGCTTGCCCTCGGGGCTTAACACCGGGGAGCTGTTTTTT. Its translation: CASSLPSGLNTGELFF. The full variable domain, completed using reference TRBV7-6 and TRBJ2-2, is GAGVSQSPRYKVTKRGQDVALRCDPISGHVSLYWYRQALGQGPEFLTYFNYEAQQDKSGLPNDRFSAERPEGSISTLTIQRTEQRDSAMYRCASSLPSGLNTGELFFGEGSRLTVL.

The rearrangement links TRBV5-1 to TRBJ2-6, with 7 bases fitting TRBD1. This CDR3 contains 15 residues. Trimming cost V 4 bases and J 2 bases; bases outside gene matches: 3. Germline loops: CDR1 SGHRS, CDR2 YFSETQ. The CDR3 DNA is TGCGCCAGCAGCGATGACAGGGCTGGGGCCAACGTCCTGACTTTC. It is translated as CASSDDRAGANVLTF.

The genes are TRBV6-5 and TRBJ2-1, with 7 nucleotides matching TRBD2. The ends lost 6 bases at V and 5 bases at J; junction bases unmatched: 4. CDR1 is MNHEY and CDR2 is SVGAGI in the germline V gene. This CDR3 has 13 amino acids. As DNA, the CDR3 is TGTGCCAGCAGGGGAGCGGGGCACAATGAGCAGTTCTTC. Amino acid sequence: CASRGAGHNEQFF.

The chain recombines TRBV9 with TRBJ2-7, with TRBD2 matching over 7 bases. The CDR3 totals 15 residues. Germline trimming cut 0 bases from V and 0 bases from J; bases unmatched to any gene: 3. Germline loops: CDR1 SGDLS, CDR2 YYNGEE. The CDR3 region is CASSVAGGGSYEQYF. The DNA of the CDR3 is TGTGCCAGCAGCGTAGCCGGCGGGGGCTCCTACGAGCAGTACTTC.

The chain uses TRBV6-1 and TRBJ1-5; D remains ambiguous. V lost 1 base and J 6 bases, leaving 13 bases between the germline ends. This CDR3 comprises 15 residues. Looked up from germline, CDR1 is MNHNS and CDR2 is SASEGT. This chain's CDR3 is CASSEGGRVGQPQHF. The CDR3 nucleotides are TGTGCCAGCAGTGAAGGGGGAAGGGTGGGTCAGCCCCAGCATTTT.

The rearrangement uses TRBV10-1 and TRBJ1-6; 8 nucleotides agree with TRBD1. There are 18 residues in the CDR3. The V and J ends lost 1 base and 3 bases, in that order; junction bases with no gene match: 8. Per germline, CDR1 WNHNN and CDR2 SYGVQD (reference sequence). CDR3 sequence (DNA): TGCGCCAGCAGTGAGTGCGTGGGACAGGTGGGCTATAATTCACCCCTCCACTTT. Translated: CASSECVGQVGYNSPLHF.

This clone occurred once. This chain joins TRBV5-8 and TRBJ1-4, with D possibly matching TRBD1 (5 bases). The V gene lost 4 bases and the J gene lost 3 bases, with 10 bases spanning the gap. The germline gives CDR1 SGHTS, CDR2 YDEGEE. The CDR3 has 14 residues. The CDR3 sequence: CASSRGEANEKLFF. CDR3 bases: TGTGCCAGCAGCCGAGGGGAAGCTAATGAAAAACTGTTTTTT.

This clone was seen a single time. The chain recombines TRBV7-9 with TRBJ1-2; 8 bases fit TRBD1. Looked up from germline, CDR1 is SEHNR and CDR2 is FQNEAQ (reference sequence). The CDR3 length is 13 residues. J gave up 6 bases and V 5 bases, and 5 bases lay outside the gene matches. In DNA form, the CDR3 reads TGTGCCAGCAGCCATTTGACAGGGGATGGCTACACCTTC. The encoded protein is CASSHLTGDGYTF.

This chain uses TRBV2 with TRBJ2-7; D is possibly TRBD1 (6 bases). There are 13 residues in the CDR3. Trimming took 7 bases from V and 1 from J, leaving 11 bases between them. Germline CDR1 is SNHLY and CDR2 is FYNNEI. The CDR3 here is CASNGQGSYEQYF. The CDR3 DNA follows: TGTGCCAGCAACGGCCAGGGGTCCTACGAGCAGTACTTC.

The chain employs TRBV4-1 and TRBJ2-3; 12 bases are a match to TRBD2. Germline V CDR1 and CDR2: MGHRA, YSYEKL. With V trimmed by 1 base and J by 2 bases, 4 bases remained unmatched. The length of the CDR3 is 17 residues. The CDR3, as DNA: TGCGCCAGCAGCCAAGCTCTAGCGGGGGGGCCCACAGATACGCAGTATTTT. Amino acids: CASSQALAGGPTDTQYF.

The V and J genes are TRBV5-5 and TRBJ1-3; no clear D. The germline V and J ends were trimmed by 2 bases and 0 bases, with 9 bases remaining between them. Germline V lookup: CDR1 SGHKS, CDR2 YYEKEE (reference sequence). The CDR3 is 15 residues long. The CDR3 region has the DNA TGTGCCAGCAGCTTCGCCGGGAACTCTGGAAACACCATATATTTT. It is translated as CASSFAGNSGNTIYF.